This is a list of T cell receptor beta chains from one sample in a study of vaccination and CD4 T cells after COVID-19. For these TCRs, the target antigens are not known. TCRdb ran MiXCR on the PCR reads and lists one entry per CDR3 protein. Of around 1,900 distinct CDR3 sequences listed, roughly 54% were seen once; the top ten hold around 82%. The sample in question was CD4+ T cells from blood, cultured in vitro, obtained after SARS-CoV-2 vaccination. The source of these receptors is a human donor who had recovered from COVID-19. CDR3s include the opening cysteine and the closing phenylalanine or tryptophan. The order of the fields is CDR3 protein, CDR3 DNA, D gene, J gene, clone size, V gene. A D gene is named only where the DNA matches it firmly. Size is stated for part of the rows, as once, few or many counts, or as a class when the clone is expanded.

CDR3: CASRDRGSSTDTQYF
DNA: TGTGCCAGTAGGGACAGGGGATCTAGCACAGATACGCAGTATTTT
D: TRBD1
J: TRBJ2-3
size: .
V: TRBV19

CDR3: CASSSLGPALYNEQFF
DNA: TGTGCCAGCAGCTCCCTGGGACCCGCCCTATACAATGAGCAGTTCTTC
D: .
J: TRBJ2-1
size: .
V: TRBV7-3

CDR3: CASSPRDTVFGEQYF
DNA: TGTGCCAGCAGTCCGCGGGACACGGTTTTTGGCGAGCAGTACTTC
D: .
J: TRBJ2-7
size: few
V: TRBV12-3/TRBV12-4

CDR3: CSALPPGGYGYTF
DNA: TGCAGTGCTCTCCCTCCAGGGGGCTATGGCTACACCTTC
D: TRBD1
J: TRBJ1-2
size: .
V: TRBV20-1

CDR3: CASSLNPGLAGLGAQYF
DNA: TGTGCCAGCAGCTTAAACCCGGGACTAGCGGGACTCGGCGCGCAGTATTTT
D: TRBD2
J: TRBJ2-3
size: .
V: TRBV11-2

CDR3: CSARSSTDTQYF
DNA: TGCAGTGCTAGGTCCAGCACAGATACGCAGTATTTT
D: .
J: TRBJ2-3
size: .
V: TRBV20-1

CDR3: CAMSGMGPDTQYF
DNA: TGTGCCATGAGTGGTATGGGACCAGATACGCAGTATTTT
D: .
J: TRBJ2-3
size: .
V: TRBV10-3

CDR3: CASSSSGLAGETQYF
DNA: TGTGCCAGCAGCTCCTCCGGGCTAGCGGGAGAGACCCAGTACTTC
D: TRBD2
J: TRBJ2-5
size: .
V: TRBV7-3

CDR3: CASSNRSTGGRETQYF
DNA: TGTGCCAGCAGTAATCGTTCGACAGGGGGTCGGGAGACCCAGTACTTC
D: TRBD1
J: TRBJ2-5
size: few
V: TRBV6-1

CDR3: CASSFEGSNSPLHF
DNA: TGTGCCAGCAGCTTTGAGGGGAGTAATTCACCCCTCCACTTT
D: .
J: TRBJ1-6
size: .
V: TRBV7-2

CDR3: CASSGRTGNTEAFF
DNA: TGTGCCAGCTCGGGGCGCACAGGGAACACTGAAGCTTTCTTT
D: .
J: TRBJ1-1
size: .
V: TRBV18

CDR3: CATSSPLDGEETQYF
DNA: TGTGCCACCAGCAGTCCACTAGATGGGGAAGAGACCCAGTACTTC
D: .
J: TRBJ2-5
size: .
V: TRBV15

CDR3: CATSLGGLAGYNEQFF
DNA: TGTGCCACCAGCCTCGGGGGCCTAGCGGGCTACAATGAGCAGTTCTTC
D: TRBD2
J: TRBJ2-1
size: .
V: TRBV24-1

CDR3: CASSESPLAGSQETQYF
DNA: TGTGCCAGCAGTGAATCCCCGCTAGCGGGGAGCCAAGAGACCCAGTACTTC
D: TRBD2
J: TRBJ2-5
size: .
V: TRBV2

CDR3: CASTNQGIGEQYF
DNA: TGTGCCAGCACCAACCAGGGAATCGGCGAGCAGTACTTC
D: .
J: TRBJ2-7
size: .
V: TRBV12-3/TRBV12-4

CDR3: CASTTPPDTQYF
DNA: TGTGCCAGCACCACCCCCCCAGATACGCAGTATTTT
D: .
J: TRBJ2-3
size: .
V: TRBV6-1

CDR3: CASSFGLPNSPLHF
DNA: TGTGCCAGCAGCTTCGGACTGCCTAATTCACCCCTCCACTTT
D: .
J: TRBJ1-6
size: .
V: TRBV7-2

CDR3: CASSSGGAMRADTQYF
DNA: TGCGCCAGCAGCTCCGGGGGGGCCATGAGGGCAGATACGCAGTATTTT
D: TRBD2
J: TRBJ2-3
size: .
V: TRBV5-1

CDR3: CASSTSRDYNEQFF
DNA: TGTGCCAGTAGTACCTCCAGGGACTACAATGAGCAGTTCTTC
D: .
J: TRBJ2-1
size: few
V: TRBV19

CDR3: CASSPPVGINEQFF
DNA: TGTGCCAGCTCACCACCCGTAGGGATCAATGAGCAGTTCTTC
D: .
J: TRBJ2-1
size: .
V: TRBV18

CDR3: CAIAGGPGGAGELFF
DNA: TGTGCCATCGCAGGGGGCCCTGGAGGTGCCGGGGAGCTGTTTTTT
D: TRBD1
J: TRBJ2-2
size: .
V: TRBV10-3

CDR3: CASSLAGTLLSVYTF
DNA: TGTGCCAGCAGCTTGGCCGGGACACTGTTATCCGTGTACACCTTC
D: .
J: TRBJ1-2
size: .
V: TRBV5-4

CDR3: CASSEGQGTEAFF
DNA: TGTGCCAGCAGCGAAGGACAGGGCACTGAAGCTTTCTTT
D: TRBD1
J: TRBJ1-1
size: .
V: TRBV12-3/TRBV12-4

CDR3: CASSIRGTGEGYEQYF
DNA: TGTGCCAGTAGTATCCGGGGGACAGGGGAGGGCTACGAGCAGTACTTC
D: TRBD1
J: TRBJ2-7
size: .
V: TRBV19

CDR3: CASRPLDLTHFGGEQYF
DNA: TGTGCCAGCAGACCCTTGGACCTTACCCACTTCGGTGGCGAGCAGTACTTC
D: .
J: TRBJ2-7
size: .
V: TRBV2

CDR3: CASRSHNSPLHF
DNA: TGTGCCAGTAGGTCCCATAATTCACCCCTCCACTTT
D: .
J: TRBJ1-6
size: .
V: TRBV19

CDR3: CASSPKGFGRARDEQFF
DNA: TGTGCCAGCAGCCCAAAAGGATTCGGGAGGGCCAGGGATGAGCAGTTCTTC
D: .
J: TRBJ2-1
size: .
V: TRBV21-1

CDR3: CASSEFVGTGGLEQYF
DNA: TGTGCCAGCAGTGAATTTGTGGGGACAGGGGGTCTCGAGCAGTACTTC
D: TRBD1
J: TRBJ2-7
size: .
V: TRBV6-1

CDR3: CASSPGQNTEAFF
DNA: TGTGCCAGCAGCCCCGGACAGAACACTGAAGCTTTCTTT
D: .
J: TRBJ1-1
size: .
V: TRBV7-3

CDR3: CSVYRGSGYTF
DNA: TGCAGCGTGTATCGGGGGTCTGGCTACACCTTC
D: .
J: TRBJ1-2
size: .
V: TRBV29-1

CDR3: CASSFINQPQHF
DNA: TGTGCCAGTAGTTTCATTAATCAGCCCCAGCATTTT
D: .
J: TRBJ1-5
size: few
V: TRBV19

CDR3: CASTVGGVDTQYF
DNA: TGTGCCAGCACTGTGGGTGGTGTGGATACGCAGTATTTT
D: .
J: TRBJ2-3
size: .
V: TRBV11-1

CDR3: CASSYSGGRGGRETQYF
DNA: TGTGCCAGCAGTTACTCTGGCGGGCGGGGGGGCCGAGAGACCCAGTACTTC
D: TRBD2
J: TRBJ2-5
size: few
V: TRBV6-5

CDR3: CASSLRGGGDGYTF
DNA: TGTGCCAGCAGTTTAAGGGGGGGCGGCGATGGCTACACCTTC
D: .
J: TRBJ1-2
size: .
V: TRBV27

CDR3: CASSLDSRARNYGYTF
DNA: TGTGCCAGCAGCTTAGATTCTAGGGCTCGCAACTATGGCTACACCTTC
D: .
J: TRBJ1-2
size: few
V: TRBV7-2

CDR3: CSAQGQLYGYTF
DNA: TGCAGTGCCCAGGGGCAGCTCTATGGCTACACCTTC
D: .
J: TRBJ1-2
size: few
V: TRBV20-1

CDR3: CSADQGTEAFF
DNA: TGCAGTGCTGACCAGGGGACTGAAGCTTTCTTT
D: .
J: TRBJ1-1
size: .
V: TRBV20-1

CDR3: CASSIDVGNSPLHF
DNA: TGTGCCAGTAGTATTGACGTGGGGAATTCACCCCTCCACTTT
D: .
J: TRBJ1-6
size: .
V: TRBV19

CDR3: CASRGLAGGDTQYF
DNA: TGTGCCAGCAGGGGACTAGCGGGAGGAGATACGCAGTATTTT
D: TRBD2
J: TRBJ2-3
size: few
V: TRBV6-1